This TCR beta chain was captured in a study of tumor-infiltrating lymphocytes in oesophageal squamous cell carcinoma. TCRdb passed the PCR reads through MiXCR, listing each CDR3 protein once. The data show 18,000 or so distinct CDR3 sequences, with roughly 36% seen just once and roughly 21% held by the top ten. CDR1 DFQATT and CDR2 SNEGSKA come from the germline V gene (reference sequence). Trimming removed 7 bases from V and 7 bases from J; junction bases left unmatched: 12. The CDR3 length is 14 residues. The source is a male donor with esophageal squamous cell carcinoma. Sequencing was carried out using esophageal tumor tissue. V usage is TRBV20-1 and J usage is TRBJ2-7; 11 bases line up with TRBD2. As DNA, the CDR3 is TGCAGTGAGGGTAGCGGGAGGGGCGTCAATGAGCAGTACTTC. It specifies CSEGSGRGVNEQYF.